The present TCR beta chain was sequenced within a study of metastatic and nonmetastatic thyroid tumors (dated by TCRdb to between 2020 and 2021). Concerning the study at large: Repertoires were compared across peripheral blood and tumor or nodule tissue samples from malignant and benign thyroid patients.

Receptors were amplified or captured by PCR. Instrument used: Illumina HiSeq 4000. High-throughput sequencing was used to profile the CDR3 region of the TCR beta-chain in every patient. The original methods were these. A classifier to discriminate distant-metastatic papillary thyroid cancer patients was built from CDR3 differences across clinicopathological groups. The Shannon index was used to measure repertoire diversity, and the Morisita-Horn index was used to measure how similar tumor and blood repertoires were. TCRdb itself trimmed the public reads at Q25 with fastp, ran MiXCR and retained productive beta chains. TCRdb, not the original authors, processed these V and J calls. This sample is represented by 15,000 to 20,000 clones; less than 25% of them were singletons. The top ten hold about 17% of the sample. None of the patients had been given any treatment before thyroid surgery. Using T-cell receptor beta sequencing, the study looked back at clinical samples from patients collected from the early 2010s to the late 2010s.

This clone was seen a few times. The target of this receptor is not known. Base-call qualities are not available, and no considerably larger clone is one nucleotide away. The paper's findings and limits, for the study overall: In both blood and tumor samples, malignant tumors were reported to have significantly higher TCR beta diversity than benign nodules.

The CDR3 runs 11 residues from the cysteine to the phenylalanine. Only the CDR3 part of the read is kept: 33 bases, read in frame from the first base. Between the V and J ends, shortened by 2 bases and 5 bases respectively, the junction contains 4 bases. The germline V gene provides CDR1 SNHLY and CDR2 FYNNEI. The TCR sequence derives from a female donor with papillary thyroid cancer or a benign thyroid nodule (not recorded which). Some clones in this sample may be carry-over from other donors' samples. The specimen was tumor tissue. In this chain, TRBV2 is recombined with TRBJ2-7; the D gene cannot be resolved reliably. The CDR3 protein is CASSEPHEQYF. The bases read TGTGCCAGCAGTGAACCCCACGAGCAGTACTTC.